This TCR beta chain was identified in a study of T cells in Graves' hyperthyroidism and ophthalmopathy. Each diagnosis was grounded in clinical symptoms, serum thyroxine and TRAb, thyroid ultrasound, and orbital computed tomography. This clonotype was observed a few times. RNA transcripts gave rise to amplified TCR beta CDR3 regions. The primer set for the first-round RT-PCR of the TCR CDR3 was HTBI. MiXCR, run by TCRdb on the multiplex PCR reads, gives a single entry per CDR3 protein. The sample lists 450,000 to 650,000 distinct CDR3 sequences, about 15% seen once, with approximately 15% in the top ten. Germline V gene sequence: CDR1 MNHEY, CDR2 SMNVEV (reference sequence). Trimming pared 2 bases from V and 2 bases from J, leaving 18 bases between. The CDR3 totals 18 residues.

The receptor comes from a woman aged 18-29 years with Graves' ophthalmopathy. This chain links TRBV27 with TRBJ1-4; no firm D call. The specimen sequenced was blood. CDR3 bases: TGTGCCAGCAGTTTACTTTCTGAAGTAGCGGCGACTAATGAAAAACTGTTTTTT. Translated, it gives CASSLLSEVAATNEKLFF.